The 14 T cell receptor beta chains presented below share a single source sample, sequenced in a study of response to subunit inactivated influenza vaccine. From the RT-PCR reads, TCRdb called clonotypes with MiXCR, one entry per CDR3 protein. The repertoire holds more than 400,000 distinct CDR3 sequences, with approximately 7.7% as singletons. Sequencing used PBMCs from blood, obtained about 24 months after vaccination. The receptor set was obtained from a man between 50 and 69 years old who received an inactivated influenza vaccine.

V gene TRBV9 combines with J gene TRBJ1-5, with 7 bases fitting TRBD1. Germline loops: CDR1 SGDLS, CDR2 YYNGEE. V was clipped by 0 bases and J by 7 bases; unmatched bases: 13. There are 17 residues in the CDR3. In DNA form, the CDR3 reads TGTGCCAGCAGCGTAGCTACTCAGGACAGGTCCCCGCAGCCCCAGCATTTT. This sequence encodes CASSVATQDRSPQPQHF.

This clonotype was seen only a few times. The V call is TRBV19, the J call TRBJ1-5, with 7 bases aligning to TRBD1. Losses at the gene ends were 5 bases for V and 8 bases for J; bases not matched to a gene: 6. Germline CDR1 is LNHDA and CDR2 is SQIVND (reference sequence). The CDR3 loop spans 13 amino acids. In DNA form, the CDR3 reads TGTGCCAGTAGTGACAGGGTTTCGGAGCCCCAGCATTTT. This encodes CASSDRVSEPQHF.

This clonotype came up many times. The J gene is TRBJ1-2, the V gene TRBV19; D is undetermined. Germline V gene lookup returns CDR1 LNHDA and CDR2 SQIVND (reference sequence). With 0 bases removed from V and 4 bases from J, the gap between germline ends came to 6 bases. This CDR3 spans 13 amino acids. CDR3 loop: CASSIDLSYGYTF. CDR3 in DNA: TGTGCCAGTAGTATAGATCTTTCCTATGGCTACACCTTC.

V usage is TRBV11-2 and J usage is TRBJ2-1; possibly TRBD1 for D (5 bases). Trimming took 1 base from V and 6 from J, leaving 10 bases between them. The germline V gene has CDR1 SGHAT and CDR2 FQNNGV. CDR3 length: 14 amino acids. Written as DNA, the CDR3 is TGTGCCAGCAGCTTAGGGACACCACCCAATGAGCAGTTCTTC. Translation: CASSLGTPPNEQFF.

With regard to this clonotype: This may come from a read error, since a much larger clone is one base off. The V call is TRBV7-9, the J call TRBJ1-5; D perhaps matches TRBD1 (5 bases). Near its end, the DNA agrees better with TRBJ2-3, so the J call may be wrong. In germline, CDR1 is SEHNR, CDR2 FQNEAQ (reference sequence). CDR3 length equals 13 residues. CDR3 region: CASTQGSNQPQYF. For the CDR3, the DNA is TGTGCCAGCACCCAGGGCAGCAATCAGCCCCAGTATTTT.

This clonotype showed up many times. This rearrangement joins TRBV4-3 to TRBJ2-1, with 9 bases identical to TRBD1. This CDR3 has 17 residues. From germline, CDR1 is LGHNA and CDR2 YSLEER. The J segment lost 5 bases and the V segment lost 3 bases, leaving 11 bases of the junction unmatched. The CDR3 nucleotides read TGCGCCAGCAGCCACTTAAACCGGGACAGGGCAGACAATGAGCAGTTCTTC. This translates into CASSHLNRDRADNEQFF.

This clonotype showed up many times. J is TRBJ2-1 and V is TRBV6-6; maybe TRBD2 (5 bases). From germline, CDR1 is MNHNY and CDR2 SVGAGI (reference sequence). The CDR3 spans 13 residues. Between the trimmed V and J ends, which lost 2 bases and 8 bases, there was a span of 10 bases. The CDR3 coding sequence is TGTGCCAGCAGTTACCGGGGAATGGATGAGCAGTTCTTC. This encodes CASSYRGMDEQFF.

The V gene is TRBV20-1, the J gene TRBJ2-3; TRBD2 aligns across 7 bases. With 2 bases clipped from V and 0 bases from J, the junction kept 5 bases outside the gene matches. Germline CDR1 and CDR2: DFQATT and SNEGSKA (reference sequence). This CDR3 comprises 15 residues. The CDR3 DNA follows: TGCAGTGCTAGACTCGCTAGCGGTAGCACAGATACGCAGTATTTT. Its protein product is CSARLASGSTDTQYF.

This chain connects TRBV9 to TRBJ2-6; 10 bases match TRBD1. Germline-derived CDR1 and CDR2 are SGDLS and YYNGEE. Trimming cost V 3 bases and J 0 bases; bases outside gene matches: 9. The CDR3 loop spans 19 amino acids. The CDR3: CASSDQPGQGNSGANVLTF. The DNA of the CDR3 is TGTGCCAGCAGCGATCAACCGGGACAGGGGAACTCTGGGGCCAACGTCCTGACTTTC.

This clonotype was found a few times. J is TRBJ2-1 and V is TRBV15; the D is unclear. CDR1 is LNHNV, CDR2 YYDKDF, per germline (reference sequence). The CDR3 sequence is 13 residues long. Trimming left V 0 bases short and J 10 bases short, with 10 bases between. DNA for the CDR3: TGTGCCACCAGCAGAGATAAGATAGGGGAGCAGTTCTTC. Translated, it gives CATSRDKIGEQFF.

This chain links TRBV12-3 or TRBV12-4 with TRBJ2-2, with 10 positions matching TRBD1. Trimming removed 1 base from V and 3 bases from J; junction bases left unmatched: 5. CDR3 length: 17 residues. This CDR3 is CASSLVPGQGHTGELFF. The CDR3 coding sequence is TGTGCCAGCAGTTTAGTGCCGGGACAGGGGCACACCGGGGAGCTGTTTTTT.

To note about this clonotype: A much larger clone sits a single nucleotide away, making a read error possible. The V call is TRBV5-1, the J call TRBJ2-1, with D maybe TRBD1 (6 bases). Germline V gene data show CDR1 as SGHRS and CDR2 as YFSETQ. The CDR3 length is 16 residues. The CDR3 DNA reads TGCGCCAGCAGCCTCGCCGGGACACTGACCTACCATGAGCAGTTCTTC. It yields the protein CASSLAGTLTYHEQFF.

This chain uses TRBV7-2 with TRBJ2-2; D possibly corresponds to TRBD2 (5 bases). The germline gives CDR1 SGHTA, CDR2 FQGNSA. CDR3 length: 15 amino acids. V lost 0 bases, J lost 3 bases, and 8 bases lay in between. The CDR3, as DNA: TGTGCCAGCAGCTTAGCCAGGCGGGACACCGGGGAGCTGTTTTTT. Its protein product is CASSLARRDTGELFF.

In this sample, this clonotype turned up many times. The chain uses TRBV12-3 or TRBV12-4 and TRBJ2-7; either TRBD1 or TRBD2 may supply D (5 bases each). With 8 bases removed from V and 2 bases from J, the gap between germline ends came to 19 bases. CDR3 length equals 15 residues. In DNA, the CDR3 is TGTGCCAGCTCCCCCCGGGGCAGGACGACCTACGAGCAGTACTTC. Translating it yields CASSPRGRTTYEQYF.